Below are 12 T cell receptor beta chains sequenced from a single sample in a study of blood T cells in healthy people across ages. It was with a sample-barcoded 5' primer and a J-beta primer mix that a second PCR of roughly 7 to 12 cycles was run. TCRdb itself ran the 5' RACE reads through MiXCR, one entry per CDR3 protein. The sample records 1.5 million or so distinct CDR3 sequences, about 45% being singletons. The sample comprised blood. The receptor set was obtained from a woman aged 18 to 35 in good health.

This chain joins TRBV9 and TRBJ2-7, with 12 bases that match TRBD2. The germline CDR1 and CDR2 sequences are SGDLS and YYNGEE. The V and J ends lost 0 bases and 4 bases, in that order; junction bases with no gene match: 8. This CDR3 spans 17 amino acids. CDR3 sequence reads: CASSVEGRTSGTYEQYF. The DNA of the CDR3 is TGTGCCAGCAGCGTAGAGGGTAGGACTAGCGGGACTTACGAGCAGTACTTC. The complete variable domain, with remaining parts taken from reference TRBV9 and TRBJ2-7, reads DSGVTQTPKHLITATGQRVTLRCSPRSGDLSVYWYQQSLDQGLQFLIQYYNGEERAKGNILERFSAQQFPDLHSELNLSSLELGDSALYFCASSVEGRTSGTYEQYFGPGTRLTVT.

This CDR3 is CSVARMNTEAFF. CDR3 coding DNA: TGCAGCGTTGCTAGGATGAACACTGAAGCTTTCTTT. The chain employs TRBV29-1 and TRBJ1-1; D uncertain. V was trimmed by 4 bases and J by 0 bases, leaving 6 bases between them. Germline V lookup: CDR1 SQVTM, CDR2 ANQGSEA. CDR3 length: 12 amino acids.

Only a few counts were recorded for this clonotype. This chain joins TRBV21-1 and TRBJ2-7; the table's TRBD1 call for D was not verified on the DNA. TRBV21-1 is classified as a pseudogene. The CDR3 extends over 14 amino acids. CDR3 region: CASSKAAGVNEQYF. CDR3 sequence (DNA): TGTGCCAGCAGCAAAGCGGCAGGGGTTAACGAGCAGTACTTC.

This sequence joins TRBV5-1 and TRBJ2-7; D may be TRBD2 (6 bases). The CDR3 is 15 residues long. Germline V gene lookup returns CDR1 SGHRS and CDR2 YFSETQ. V lost 1 base and J 1 base, leaving 12 bases between the germline ends. This CDR3 is CASSLFPAGSYEQYF. In DNA form, the CDR3 reads TGCGCCAGCAGCTTGTTTCCTGCGGGGTCCTACGAGCAGTACTTC.

V usage is TRBV7-2 and J usage is TRBJ2-3; 7 bases are shared with TRBD2. V lost 6 bases to trimming and J lost 2 bases; unmatched junction nucleotides: 14. The CDR3 has 17 residues. From germline, CDR1 is SGHTA and CDR2 FQGNSA. CDR3 sequence reads: CASSKGRSSGNTDTQYF. In nucleotides, the CDR3 is TGTGCCAGCAGTAAAGGCCGGTCTAGCGGAAACACAGATACGCAGTATTTT.

The chain couples TRBV4-2 to TRBJ2-5; the D gene is possibly TRBD2 (6 bases). The V and J ends lost 2 bases and 3 bases respectively, with 16 bases between them. CDR3 length: 16 amino acids. Germline CDR1 reads LGHNA; CDR2 reads YNFKEQ. The CDR3 loop reads CASSQRGSGGEETQYF. The DNA of the CDR3 is TGTGCCAGCAGCCAAAGAGGAAGCGGCGGGGAAGAGACCCAGTACTTC.

The chain combines TRBV20-1 with TRBJ2-1; 9 bases map to TRBD1. V shed 6 bases, J shed 2 bases, and the junction held 5 bases outside the gene matches. The CDR3 covers 14 residues. CDR1 and CDR2 from the germline V gene are DFQATT and SNEGSKA (reference sequence). CDR3 bases: TGCAGTGCGAGACAGGGGGGCCCCTACAATGAGCAGTTCTTC. It encodes CSARQGGPYNEQFF.

This clonotype came up a few times. The V and J genes are TRBV29-1 and TRBJ1-1, with TRBD1 identical over 7 bases. There are 13 residues in the CDR3. Losses at the gene ends were 5 bases for V and 11 bases for J; bases not matched to a gene: 14. Germline CDR1 and CDR2: SQVTM and ANQGSEA. CDR3 DNA: TGCAGCGTTCAGGGGGTGCTGCTGGATTCGGCTTTCTTT. Its translation is CSVQGVLLDSAFF.

This clonotype turned up a few times. The chain couples TRBV30 to TRBJ1-2, with D possibly TRBD1 on 6 matching bases. Trimming pared 2 bases from V and 8 bases from J, leaving 9 bases between. This CDR3 contains 11 residues. CDR1 is GTSNPN, CDR2 SVGIG, per germline (reference sequence). The CDR3 bases are TGTGCCTGGAGTACAGGGTTGGGCTACACCTTC. It is translated as CAWSTGLGYTF.

The rearrangement links TRBV6-2 or TRBV6-3 to TRBJ1-4; unclear D gene. The CDR3 has 15 residues. CDR1 and CDR2 from the germline V gene are MNHEY and SVGEGT. V was clipped by 5 bases and J by 5 bases, with 15 bases between them. The CDR3 DNA reads as TGTGCCAGCAGTCACCCTGCAATGGGAAATGAAAAACTGTTTTTT. Protein: CASSHPAMGNEKLFF.

This clonotype was seen a handful of times. The chain joins TRBV7-8 to TRBJ1-2; D gene ambiguous. The ends were cut back, 2 bases at V and 5 bases at J, with 9 bases in the middle. The CDR3 extends over 13 amino acids. Germline V gene sequence: CDR1 SGHVS, CDR2 FQNEAQ. DNA for the CDR3: TGTGCCAGCAGCTTATTTGGCCAGTATGGCTACACCTTC. Translating gives CASSLFGQYGYTF.

This clonotype came up once. The V gene is TRBV24-1, the J gene TRBJ2-5; a possible D gene is TRBD1 (6 bases). The V and J ends lost 4 bases and 1 base respectively, with 12 bases between them. The CDR3 is made up of 15 amino acids. Germline lookup yields CDR1 KGHDR and CDR2 SFDVKD. As DNA, the CDR3 is TGTGCCACCAGTGAGTCCGGGACATCCCAAGAGACCCAGTACTTC. This gives the protein CATSESGTSQETQYF.